This entry lists 13 T cell receptor beta chains sequenced from one sample in a study of monozygotic twins with inflammatory bowel disease. TCRdb re-called the 5' RACE reads and shows each CDR3 protein once, DNA omitted. This sample's table has fewer than 200,000 distinct CDR3 sequences. The sample comprised blood. All receptors come from a human donor with ulcerative colitis or Crohn's disease, or a healthy co-twin of an affected twin (not recorded which).

V usage is TRBV5-1 and J usage is TRBJ2-3; the TCRdb call, TRBD2, lacks DNA for checking. Germline CDR1 SGHRS, CDR2 YFSETQ. The CDR3 has 18 amino acids. This chain's CDR3 is CASSLENRGLVNTDTQYF.

The chain has TRBV15 and TRBJ2-7. CDR1 LNHNV and CDR2 YYDKDF come from the germline V gene (reference sequence). The CDR3 contains 13 residues. The CDR3 sequence is CATSRVVSYEQYF.

The CDR3 spells CASSRGQFSNQPQHF. The chain recombines TRBV6-1 with TRBJ1-5; the TCRdb call, TRBD1, lacks DNA for checking. The CDR3 spans 15 residues. In germline, CDR1 is MNHNS, CDR2 SASEGT.

This chain links TRBV7-8 with TRBJ2-3; TCRdb outputs TRBD2, but without DNA this stays unchecked. The CDR3 totals 16 residues. The germline gives CDR1 SGHVS, CDR2 FQNEAQ. CDR3 in amino acids: CASSLWTSGYTDTQYF. The full variable domain, in which reference TRBV7-8 and TRBJ2-3 provide the parts outside the CDR3, is GAGVSQSPRYKVAKRGQDVALRCDPISGHVSLFWYQQALGQGPEFLTYFQNEAQLDKSGLPSDRFFAERPEGSVSTLKIQRTQQEDSAVYLCASSLWTSGYTDTQYFGPGTRLTVL.

This chain joins TRBV12-3 or TRBV12-4 and TRBJ2-3; lacking DNA, the TRBD2 call made by TCRdb goes unchecked. CDR3 length equals 18 residues. CDR3 region: CASSSGILISGGTDTQYF.

CDR3 in amino acids: CASSSPGIRLNTEAFF. The chain recombines TRBV13 with TRBJ1-1; the TCRdb call, TRBD1, lacks DNA for checking. Germline V gene sequence: CDR1 PRHDT, CDR2 FYEKMQ (reference sequence). The length of the CDR3 is 16 residues. The variable domain in full, completed from reference TRBV13 and TRBJ1-1, reads AAGVIQSPRHLIKEKRETATLKCYPIPRHDTVYWYQQGPGQDPQFLISFYEKMQSDKGSIPDRFSAQQFSDYHSELNMSSLELGDSALYFCASSSPGIRLNTEAFFGQGTRLTVV.

V gene TRBV7-8 combines with J gene TRBJ2-1; there is no DNA to check the TCRdb D call of TRBD1. Germline CDR1 SGHVS, CDR2 FQNEAQ. This CDR3 has 16 residues. CDR3 sequence reads: CASSLVVPRGYNEQFF.

The CDR3 protein is CSARNFRTSGRDEQFF. This rearrangement joins TRBV20-1 to TRBJ2-1; TCRdb proposes TRBD2, but this gene call is untestable without DNA. Germline V lookup: CDR1 DFQATT, CDR2 SNEGSKA (reference sequence). The CDR3 runs to 16 residues.

The chain combines TRBV10-3 with TRBJ1-1. The germline V gene has CDR1 ENHRY and CDR2 SYGVKD. This CDR3 region has 14 residues. The CDR3 is CAISDRPVWTEAFF.

The V and J genes are TRBV5-1 and TRBJ1-1; without DNA, the TCRdb call of TRBD1 cannot be checked. The CDR3 runs to 17 residues. Looked up from germline, CDR1 is SGHRS and CDR2 is YFSETQ. The CDR3 reads CASSLGGLKGANTEAFF.

The CDR3 sequence is CASSRSIDTEAFF. The chain uses TRBV14 and TRBJ1-1. Germline values: CDR1 SGHDN, CDR2 FVKESK. The CDR3 contains 13 residues.

This CDR3 is CASSLGRLAANYEQYF. The chain employs TRBV7-9 and TRBJ2-7; as DNA is missing, the TRBD2 call by TCRdb cannot be tested. This CDR3 spans 16 amino acids. Germline assignment: CDR1 SEHNR and CDR2 FQNEAQ (reference sequence).

This chain links TRBV20-1 with TRBJ1-3; the D call from TCRdb, TRBD1, cannot be confirmed without DNA. The CDR3 totals 16 residues. The germline CDR1 and CDR2 sequences are DFQATT and SNEGSKA (reference sequence). CDR3 protein: CSATPYGGLSGNTIYF.